The rows below give T cell receptor beta chains drawn from one sample of a study of blood T cell repertoires in COVID-19. Repertoires were generated with immunoSEQ multiplex PCR, while TCRdb's copy carries only in-frame clones and drops some. Of about 110,000 clones in the sample, around three quarters were seen once. The specimen sequenced was peripheral blood. All receptors come from a woman in her sixties with acute or convalescent COVID-19. The CDR3 runs from the conserved cysteine through the conserved F or W. A D gene is named only where the DNA matches it firmly. Size values are once, few and many counts, or a class for expanded clones, and some rows have none.

CDR3nt	CDR3aa	abundance	d_gene	v_gene	j_gene
TGTGCCAGTAGTCAGACTAGGACGGAGACCCAGTACTTC	CASSQTRTETQYF	few	.	TRBV19	TRBJ2-5
TGTGCCAGCTCACCAAGTTCCAGAAACACCGGGGAGCTGTTTTTT	CASSPSSRNTGELFF	.	.	TRBV18	TRBJ2-2
TGTGCCAGCAGTATGGGCCCGGCAGATACGCAGTATTTT	CASSMGPADTQYF	.	.	TRBV5-5	TRBJ2-3
TGTGCCAGCAGTTCCGGGGATGAGACCCAGTACTTC	CASSSGDETQYF	few	.	TRBV6-2/TRBV6-3	TRBJ2-5
TGTGCCAGCAGCGTAGTGGGGACAGGGAGCGATGAGCAGTTCTTC	CASSVVGTGSDEQFF	once	TRBD1	TRBV9	TRBJ2-1
TGTGCCAGCAGTTACCTAAGGACAGGGTATGGCTACACCTTC	CASSYLRTGYGYTF	few	TRBD1	TRBV6-5	TRBJ1-2
TGTGCCAGCAGTTACTCGGCAGGGTCTGATACGCAGTATTTT	CASSYSAGSDTQYF	.	.	TRBV6-5	TRBJ2-3
TGTGCCAGCAGCCGACAGGGAAGCCAGCCCCAGCATTTT	CASSRQGSQPQHF	few	TRBD1	TRBV2	TRBJ1-5
TGTGCCTGGAGTGCGTTAAATCAGCCCCAGCATTTT	CAWSALNQPQHF	.	.	TRBV30	TRBJ1-5
TGTGCCAGCAGCTTAGCACTGGGTGGGCGGGGCCAAGAGACCCAGTACTTC	CASSLALGGRGQETQYF	.	.	TRBV7-2	TRBJ2-5
TGTGCCATTACAGTGGGGCGGGGCGAGCAGTACTTC	CAITVGRGEQYF	medium-sized	.	TRBV7-8	TRBJ2-7
TGTGCCACCAGCAGAGGTCCGGTACGGGGCGAGCAGTACTTC	CATSRGPVRGEQYF	.	.	TRBV15	TRBJ2-7
TGTGCCAGCAGCTTAGCGGGACAGCGTACCAACAATGAGCAGTTCTTC	CASSLAGQRTNNEQFF	.	TRBD1	TRBV7-9	TRBJ2-1
TGTGCCAGCAGTTTAGAGGGTCTAGGGGGTGAAAAACTGTTTTTT	CASSLEGLGGEKLFF	few	.	TRBV27	TRBJ1-4
TGTGCCAGCAGCTTACAGGGGCCCAACACTGAAGCTTTCTTT	CASSLQGPNTEAFF	.	.	TRBV11-2	TRBJ1-1
TGTGCCATCAGTGAGTCGTCCATGAACACTGAAGCTTTCTTT	CAISESSMNTEAFF	once	.	TRBV10-3	TRBJ1-1
TGTGCCAGCAGCCCCTCACCCCAGGGGAATGGCTACACCTTC	CASSPSPQGNGYTF	.	.	TRBV3-1/TRBV3-2	TRBJ1-2
TGTGCCAGCAGCTACAAGCTACAGGGTGGGGCCTCTGGGGCCAACGTCCTGACTTTC	CASSYKLQGGASGANVLTF	.	.	TRBV7-9	TRBJ2-6
TGTGCCAGCAGCCCGCCATACCGCGTCAAAAGCTCCTACAATGAGCAGTTCTTC	CASSPPYRVKSSYNEQFF	.	.	TRBV7-9	TRBJ2-1
TGTGCCAGCAGCCGCCGGGGAGGGGGAGCTTTCTTT	CASSRRGGGAFF	few	.	TRBV7-8	TRBJ1-1
TGTGCCAGCAGAACCCAGACAGGGGCACCCCTCCACTTT	CASRTQTGAPLHF	.	TRBD1	TRBV25-1	TRBJ1-6
TGTGCCAGCAGCTTTGACGGGACTGGCACTGAAGCTTTCTTT	CASSFDGTGTEAFF	.	.	TRBV7-3	TRBJ1-1
TGTGCCAGCAGCACCACAGGGGAAGAGACCCAGTACTTC	CASSTTGEETQYF	.	TRBD1	TRBV12-3/TRBV12-4	TRBJ2-5